These 10 T cell receptor beta chains came from one sample sequenced in a study of cytomegalovirus exposure and HLA in healthy donors. Primers for the PCR totalled 60 Vbeta and 13 Jbeta. Some clones are missing from TCRdb's copy, which holds only in-frame ones; the method was immunoSEQ multiplex PCR. The table has 150,000 to 200,000 clones, around 88% seen once. The sequenced material came from PBMCs. The receptors here all came from a woman in her thirties in good health and CMV-seronegative.

This chain joins TRBV7-9 and TRBJ1-1; a possible D gene is TRBD1 (6 bases). CDR3 size: 15 residues. In germline, CDR1 is SEHNR, CDR2 FQNEAQ (reference sequence). Between the trimmed V and J ends, which lost 3 bases and 1 base, there was a span of 12 bases. For the CDR3, the DNA is TGTGCCAGCAGCTTGTCCGGGACACAGAACACTGAAGCTTTCTTT. Translated, it gives CASSLSGTQNTEAFF. The full variable domain, rest sourced from reference TRBV7-9 and TRBJ1-1, is DTGVSQNPRHKITKRGQNVTFRCDPISEHNRLYWYRQTLGQGPEFLTYFQNEAQLEKSRLLSDRFSAERPKGSFSTLEIQRTEQGDSAMYLCASSLSGTQNTEAFFGQGTRLTVV.

V gene TRBV27 combines with J gene TRBJ1-1; D may be TRBD1 (5 bases). The CDR3 totals 17 residues. Germline-derived CDR1 and CDR2 are MNHEY and SMNVEV (reference sequence). Deletions cut 2 bases from V and 1 base from J, with 17 bases between. Here the CDR3 reads CASSLRQLNNQNTEAFF. For the CDR3, the DNA is TGTGCCAGCAGTTTAAGACAGCTAAATAACCAGAACACTGAAGCTTTCTTT.

This clone was observed a handful of times. The gene calls are TRBV5-6 and TRBJ1-1, with D possibly being TRBD1 (5 bases). Germline V gene data show CDR1 as SGHDT and CDR2 as YYEEEE. The CDR3 is made up of 14 amino acids. Trimming took 5 bases from V and 0 from J, leaving 11 bases between them. The CDR3 nucleotides read TGTGCCAGCAGTCGAAGACAGATGAACACTGAAGCTTTCTTT. It codes for CASSRRQMNTEAFF.

This clone appeared a single time. This chain uses TRBV11-3 with TRBJ2-7, with a tentative D call TRBD1 (6 bases). Germline CDR1 reads SGHNT; CDR2 reads YENEEA. V shed 1 base and J shed 8 bases, with 9 bases lying between them. This CDR3 has 12 amino acids. CDR3: CASSLVDSQQYF. The CDR3 DNA follows: TGTGCCAGCAGCTTAGTGGACAGCCAGCAGTACTTC.

This chain joins TRBV2 and TRBJ1-1; D uncertain. The CDR3 runs to 13 residues. Trimming took off 7 bases at V and 0 bases at J, with 9 bases between the two ends. The germline V gene encodes CDR1 SNHLY and CDR2 FYNNEI. CDR3 sequence reads: CASKNQVNTEAFF. In nucleotides, the CDR3 is TGTGCCAGCAAAAACCAGGTGAACACTGAAGCTTTCTTT.

V is TRBV18 and J is TRBJ1-1; TRBD1 matches at 10 bases. The germline gives CDR1 KGHSH, CDR2 LQKENI. The CDR3 covers 13 residues. The J segment lost 6 bases and the V segment lost 5 bases, leaving 3 bases of the junction unmatched. The CDR3 is CASSSGQGAEAFF. The CDR3 DNA reads as TGTGCCAGCTCATCTGGACAGGGGGCTGAAGCTTTCTTT.

V gene TRBV7-2 combines with J gene TRBJ2-7, with D perhaps TRBD2 (5 bases). Trimming took 5 bases from V and 0 from J, leaving 14 bases between them. Germline lookup yields CDR1 SGHTA and CDR2 FQGNSA. This CDR3 has 15 residues. The CDR3: CASSPTTGSSYEQYF. Written as DNA, the CDR3 is TGTGCCAGCAGCCCGACGACGGGGAGCTCCTACGAGCAGTACTTC.

The V and J genes are TRBV10-2 and TRBJ2-5, with a tentative D call TRBD2 (5 bases). Trimming pared 2 bases from V and 2 bases from J, leaving 9 bases between. This CDR3 is built from 14 residues. CDR1 is WSHSY and CDR2 is SAAADI in the germline V gene. CDR3 DNA: TGCGCCAGCAGTGAGCGCGGGCAACAAGAGACCCAGTACTTC. It specifies CASSERGQQETQYF.

This rearrangement joins TRBV19 to TRBJ2-7; D unclear. Germline CDR1 LNHDA, CDR2 SQIVND (reference sequence). The V end was cut by 4 bases, the J end by 5 bases, with 12 bases between. The CDR3 is 13 amino acids. The CDR3 is CASSTGFPNEQYF. For the CDR3, the DNA is TGTGCCAGTAGTACAGGATTCCCTAACGAGCAGTACTTC.

V is TRBV7-2 and J is TRBJ1-3; D not resolved. Trimming cost V 4 bases and J 3 bases, with 19 bases left between them. Germline CDR1 SGHTA, CDR2 FQGNSA. The CDR3 loop spans 17 amino acids. The CDR3 DNA reads as TGTGCCAGCAGCTACAGTGGCTCCCTGGTTGGTGGAAACACCATATATTTT. Protein: CASSYSGSLVGGNTIYF.